Reported below is one T cell receptor (beta chain). What it binds is unknown. These data are taken from a study of T cell responses to AZD1222 COVID-19 vaccine. Study-wide points: Variant regions that are unmutated are reportedly the target of nearly half of spike-specific TCRs. Repertoires were obtained only post-peak T cell response. Dominant CD4 TCR responses targeted spike regions 160-218 and 743-854.

Libraries were prepared by immunoSEQ multiplex PCR; TCRdb keeps only in-frame clonotypes and omits some of them. The data hold about 130,000 clones, with about nine tenths observed a single time. Germline V gene lookup returns CDR1 SGHDN and CDR2 FVKESK. CDR3 length equals 15 residues. V shed 5 bases, J shed 5 bases, and the junction held 9 bases outside the gene matches. This chain joins TRBV14 and TRBJ2-5, with 9 bases matching TRBD1. This clonotype was sampled from an adult in good health. This material consisted of peripheral blood, taken on day 0 of AZD1222 vaccination. CDR3 bases: TGTGCCAGCAGCAGATCCGGGACAGGGTTTGAGACCCAGTACTTC. Protein: CASSRSGTGFETQYF.